The clone carrying this T cell receptor (beta chain) has a handful of counts. What it recognizes is unknown. This entry is derived from a study of CD8 T cells in ankylosing spondylitis. Findings of the study overall: Peripheral blood held disease-linked clones only at relatively low frequency, and these were CD8+. Some motif variants had been reported before (in reactive arthritis synovial fluid and blood). Significantly higher representation of disease-linked clones was reported for matched ankylosing spondylitis synovial fluid. Under 10 highly homologous variants formed a TCR beta motif that appeared characteristic of ankylosing spondylitis blood.

Scientists made TCR beta libraries using quantitative 5'-RACE with molecular barcodes. One entry per CDR3 protein, called by TCRdb with MiXCR from the 5' RACE reads. The sample has about 800,000 distinct CDR3 sequences; 12% are singletons. The source is a male donor with ankylosing spondylitis. The sequenced sample consisted of blood, either unsorted or a sorted T cell fraction (not recorded which).

This chain's CDR3 is CASTPGGLLYGYTF. The CDR3 bases are TGTGCCAGCACCCCAGGGGGGCTACTCTATGGCTACACCTTC. V gene TRBV12-3 or TRBV12-4 combines with J gene TRBJ1-2; 7 bases map to TRBD1. The CDR3 is 14 amino acids. V dropped 7 bases and J dropped 4; count of bases not matched to a gene: 9.